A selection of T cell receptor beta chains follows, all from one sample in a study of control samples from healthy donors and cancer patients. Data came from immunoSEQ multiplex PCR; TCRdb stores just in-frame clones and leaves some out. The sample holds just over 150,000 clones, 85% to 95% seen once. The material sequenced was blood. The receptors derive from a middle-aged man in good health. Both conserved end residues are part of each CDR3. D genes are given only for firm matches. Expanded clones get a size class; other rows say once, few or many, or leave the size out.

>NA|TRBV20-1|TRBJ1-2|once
CSASGDGYTF
TGCAGTGCTAGTGGGGATGGCTACACCTTC
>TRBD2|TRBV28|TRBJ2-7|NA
CASSFEGGPYEQYF
TGTGCCAGCAGTTTTGAGGGAGGGCCCTACGAGCAGTACTTC
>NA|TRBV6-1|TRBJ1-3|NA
CASSEGQGIGNTIYF
TGTGCCAGCAGTGAAGGGCAGGGAATTGGAAACACCATATATTTT
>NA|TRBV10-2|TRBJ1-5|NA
CASSGQGNQPQHF
TGCGCCAGCAGTGGACAGGGCAATCAGCCCCAGCATTTT
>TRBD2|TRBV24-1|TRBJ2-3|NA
CATSAGTKKTDTQYF
TGTGCCACCAGCGCCGGGACTAAAAAAACAGATACGCAGTATTTT
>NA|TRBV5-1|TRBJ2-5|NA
CASSLTAGLETQYF
TGCGCCAGCAGCTTGACAGCGGGCTTAGAGACCCAGTACTTC
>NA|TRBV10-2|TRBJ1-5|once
CASRVRNQPQHF
TGCGCCAGCAGGGTCAGAAATCAGCCCCAGCATTTT
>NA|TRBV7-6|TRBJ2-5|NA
CASSFRDTQETQYF
TGTGCCAGCAGCTTTCGGGACACTCAAGAGACCCAGTACTTC
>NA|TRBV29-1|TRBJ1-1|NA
CSVERGDTEAFF
TGCAGCGTTGAAAGGGGGGACACTGAAGCTTTCTTT
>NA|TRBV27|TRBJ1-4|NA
CASRYRRNEKLFF
TGTGCCAGCAGGTACAGGAGAAATGAAAAACTGTTTTTT
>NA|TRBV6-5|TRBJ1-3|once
CASSPSSDTIYF
TGTGCCAGCAGTCCCAGCAGTGACACCATATATTTT
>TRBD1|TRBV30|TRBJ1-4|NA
CAWSADRGGNEKLFF
TGTGCCTGGAGTGCCGACAGGGGGGGAAATGAAAAACTGTTTTTT
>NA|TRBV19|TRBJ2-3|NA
CASSKSSAVTQYF
TGTGCCAGTAGTAAGAGCTCTGCTGTTACGCAGTATTTT
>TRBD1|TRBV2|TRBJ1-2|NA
CASRGGLGVLDGYTF
TGTGCCAGCAGAGGGGGCCTCGGGGTATTGGATGGCTACACCTTC
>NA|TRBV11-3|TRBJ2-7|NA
CASSLDLFYEQYF
TGTGCCAGCAGCTTAGACTTGTTCTACGAGCAGTACTTC
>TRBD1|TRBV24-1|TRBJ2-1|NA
CATSDGGQAWDEQFF
TGTGCCACCAGTGATGGCGGACAGGCGTGGGATGAGCAGTTCTTC
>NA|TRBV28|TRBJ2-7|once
CASSLSGSRSYEQYF
TGTGCCAGCAGTTTAAGCGGGTCTCGCTCCTACGAGCAGTACTTC
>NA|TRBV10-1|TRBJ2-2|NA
CASGRQSNTGELFF
TGCGCCAGCGGGCGGCAGTCAAACACCGGGGAGCTGTTTTTT
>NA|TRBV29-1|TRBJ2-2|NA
CSVGWRRHANTGELFF
TGCAGCGTTGGATGGCGTAGACACGCGAACACCGGGGAGCTGTTTTTT
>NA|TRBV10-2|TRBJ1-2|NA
CASSESADSYGYTF
TGCGCCAGCAGTGAGTCGGCGGACAGCTATGGCTACACCTTC
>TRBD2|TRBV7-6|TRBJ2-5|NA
CASSLQVGGRGETQYF
TGTGCCAGCAGCTTACAAGTGGGCGGGAGAGGGGAGACCCAGTACTTC
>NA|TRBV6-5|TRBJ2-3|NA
CATRFGTTDTQYF
TGTGCCACCCGGTTTGGGACGACAGATACGCAGTATTTT
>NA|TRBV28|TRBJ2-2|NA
CASSPWDARRPGELFF
TGTGCCAGCAGTCCTTGGGATGCACGGAGGCCCGGGGAGCTGTTTTTT
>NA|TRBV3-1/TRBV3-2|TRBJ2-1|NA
CASSPRGYNEQFF
TGTGCCAGCAGCCCCCGGGGGTACAATGAGCAGTTCTTC
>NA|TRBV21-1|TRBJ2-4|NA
CASSPHEGGGAGRAKNIQYF
TGTGCCAGCAGCCCCCATGAGGGCGGGGGGGCTGGTAGGGCCAAAAACATTCAGTACTTC
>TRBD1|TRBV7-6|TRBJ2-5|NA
CASSSWTGRYQETQYF
TGTGCCAGCAGCTCCTGGACAGGGAGGTACCAAGAGACCCAGTACTTC
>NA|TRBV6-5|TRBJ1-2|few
CASSQTGSGYTF
TGTGCCAGCAGTCAGACAGGTTCCGGCTACACCTTC
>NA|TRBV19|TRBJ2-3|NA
CASSITGTDTQYF
TGTGCCAGTAGTATAACAGGGACAGATACGCAGTATTTT
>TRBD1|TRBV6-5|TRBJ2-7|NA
CASRGDRGYEQYF
TGTGCCAGCAGGGGGGACAGGGGCTACGAGCAGTACTTC
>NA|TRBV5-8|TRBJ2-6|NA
CASSLAVQLSGANVLTF
TGTGCCAGCAGCTTGGCCGTTCAACTCTCTGGGGCCAACGTCCTGACTTTC
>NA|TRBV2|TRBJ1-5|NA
CASSEERQPQHF
TGTGCCAGCAGTGAAGAACGTCAGCCCCAGCATTTT
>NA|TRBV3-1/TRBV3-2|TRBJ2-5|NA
CASSQGSPKETQYF
TGTGCCAGCAGCCAAGGGTCCCCCAAAGAGACCCAGTACTTC
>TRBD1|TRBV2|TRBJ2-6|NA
CAGGTGGINGANVLTF
TGTGCCGGCGGGACAGGGGGCATCAATGGGGCCAACGTCCTGACTTTC
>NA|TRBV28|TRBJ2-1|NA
CASSLRDIQVGQFF
TGTGCCAGCAGTCTCCGGGACATACAGGTTGGGCAGTTCTTC
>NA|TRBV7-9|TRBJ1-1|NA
CASRGPGLRATEAFF
TGTGCCAGCAGAGGCCCGGGACTCAGGGCCACTGAAGCTTTCTTT
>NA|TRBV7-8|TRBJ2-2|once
CASSLGDGGELFF
TGTGCCAGCAGCTTAGGGGACGGCGGGGAGCTGTTTTTT
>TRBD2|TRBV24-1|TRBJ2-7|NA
CATSDSGTTYEQYF
TGTGCCACCAGTGATTCCGGGACTACCTACGAGCAGTACTTC
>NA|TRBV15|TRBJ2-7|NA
CATSRAYLYEQYF
TGTGCCACCAGCAGAGCCTACCTTTACGAGCAGTACTTC